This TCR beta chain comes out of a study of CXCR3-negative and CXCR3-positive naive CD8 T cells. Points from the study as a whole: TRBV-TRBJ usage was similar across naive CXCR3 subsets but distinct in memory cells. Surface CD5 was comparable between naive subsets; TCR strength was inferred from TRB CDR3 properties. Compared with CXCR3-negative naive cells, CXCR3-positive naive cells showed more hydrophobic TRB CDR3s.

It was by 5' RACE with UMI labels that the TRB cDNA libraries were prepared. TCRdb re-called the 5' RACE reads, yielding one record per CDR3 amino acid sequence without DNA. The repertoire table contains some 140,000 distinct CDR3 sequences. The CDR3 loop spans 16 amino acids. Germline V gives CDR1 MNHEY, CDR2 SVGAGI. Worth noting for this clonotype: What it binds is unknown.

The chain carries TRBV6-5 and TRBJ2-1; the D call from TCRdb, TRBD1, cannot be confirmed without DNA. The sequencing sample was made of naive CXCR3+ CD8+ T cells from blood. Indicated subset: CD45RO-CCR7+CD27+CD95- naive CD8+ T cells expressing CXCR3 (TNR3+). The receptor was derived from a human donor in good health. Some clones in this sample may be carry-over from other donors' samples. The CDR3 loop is CASSYSSTGHPNEQFF.